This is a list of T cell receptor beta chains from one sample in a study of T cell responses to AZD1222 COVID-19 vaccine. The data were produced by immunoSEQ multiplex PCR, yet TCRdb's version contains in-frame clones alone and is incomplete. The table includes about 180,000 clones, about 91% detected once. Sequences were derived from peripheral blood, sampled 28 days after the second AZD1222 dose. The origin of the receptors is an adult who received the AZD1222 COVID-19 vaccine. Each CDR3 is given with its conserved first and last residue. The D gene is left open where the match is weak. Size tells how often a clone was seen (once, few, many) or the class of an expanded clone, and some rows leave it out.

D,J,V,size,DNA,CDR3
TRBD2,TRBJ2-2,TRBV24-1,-,TGTGCCACCAGTGCTACTAGCGGAGGCACCGGGGAGCTGTTTTTT,CATSATSGGTGELFF
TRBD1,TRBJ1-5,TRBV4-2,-,TGTGCCAGCAGCCAGCTAGGGACAGGCAATCAGCCCCAGCATTTT,CASSQLGTGNQPQHF
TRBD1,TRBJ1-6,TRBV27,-,TGTGCCAGCACCCTTAGGCCGGGACAGGGAAATTCACCCCTCCACTTT,CASTLRPGQGNSPLHF
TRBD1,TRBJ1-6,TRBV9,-,TGTGCCAGCAGCACTCGGACAGGGGAGAATTCACCCCTCCACTTT,CASSTRTGENSPLHF
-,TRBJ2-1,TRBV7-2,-,TGTGCCAGCAGCTTAGGGTGGGTAGGGAGCTCCTACAATGAGCAGTTCTTC,CASSLGWVGSSYNEQFF
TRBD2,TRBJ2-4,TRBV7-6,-,TGTGCCAGCAGCTCGCCGACTAGCGGGGACAAAAACATTCAGTACTTC,CASSSPTSGDKNIQYF
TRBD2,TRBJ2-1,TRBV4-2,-,TGTGCCAGCAGCCAAGAGGCTAGCGGCAGCCTCTACAATGAGCAGTTCTTC,CASSQEASGSLYNEQFF
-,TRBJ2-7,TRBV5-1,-,TGCGCCAGCAGCTTGGCCGGGACGGAAGAGCAGTACTTC,CASSLAGTEEQYF
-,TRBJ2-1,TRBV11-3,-,TGTGCCAGCAGCAATGGCGCCTACAATGAGCAGTTCTTC,CASSNGAYNEQFF
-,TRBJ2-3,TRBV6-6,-,TGTGCCAGCAGTTACAGGGGGATTACCACCACAGATACGCAGTATTTT,CASSYRGITTTDTQYF
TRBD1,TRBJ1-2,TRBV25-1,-,TGTGCCAGCAGTGACACCCGGACAGGGGGCTTCGATGGCTACACCTTC,CASSDTRTGGFDGYTF
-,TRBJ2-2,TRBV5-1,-,TGCGCCAGCAGCTTTGGGTCGCAGCGCACCGGGGAGCTGTTTTTT,CASSFGSQRTGELFF
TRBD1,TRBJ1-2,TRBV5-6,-,TGTGCCAGCAGCTATATATCCGGGACAGGGGATAGCTACACCTTC,CASSYISGTGDSYTF
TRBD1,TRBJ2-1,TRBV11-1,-,TGTGCCAGTCAGGGGGCAGGCTACAATGAGCAGTTCTTC,CASQGAGYNEQFF
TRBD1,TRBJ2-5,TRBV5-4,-,TGTGCCAGCACCCAAGTGCCAGGGGGTCCCCAAGAGACCCAGTACTTC,CASTQVPGGPQETQYF
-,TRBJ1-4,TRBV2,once,TGTGCCAGCAGTGCGAGTGAAAAACTGTTTTTT,CASSASEKLFF
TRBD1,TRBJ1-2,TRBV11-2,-,TGTGCCAGCAGCCCTAGACAGGGCCGTTCTAACTATGGCTACACCTTC,CASSPRQGRSNYGYTF
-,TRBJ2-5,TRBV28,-,TGTGCCAGCAGTTTACGCATGGGAGAGACCCAGTACTTC,CASSLRMGETQYF
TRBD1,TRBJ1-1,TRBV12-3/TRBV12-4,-,TGTGCCAGCAGTGCTCACAGGGGGACGGCTTTCTTT,CASSAHRGTAFF
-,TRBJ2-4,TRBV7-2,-,TGTGCCAGCAGCACGGACCTCCAGGGGGGAAACATTCAGTACTTC,CASSTDLQGGNIQYF
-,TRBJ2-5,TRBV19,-,TGTGCCAGTAGTATAAAAGGGGGGACCCAGTACTTC,CASSIKGGTQYF
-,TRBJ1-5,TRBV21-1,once,TGTGCCAGCAGTAGGACAGGGGGCAGTCAGCCCCAGCATTTT,CASSRTGGSQPQHF
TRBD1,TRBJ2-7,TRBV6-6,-,TGTGCCAGCAGTTACTCACCGGGACAGGGGTACGAGCAGTACTTC,CASSYSPGQGYEQYF
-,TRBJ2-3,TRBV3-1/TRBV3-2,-,TGTGCCAGCAGCCAGGCGACTGGAGATACGCAGTATTTT,CASSQATGDTQYF
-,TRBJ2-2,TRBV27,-,TGTGCCAGCAGTCTATACCGGGACCCAGCCACCGGGGAGCTGTTTTTT,CASSLYRDPATGELFF
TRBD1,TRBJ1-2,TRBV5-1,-,TGCGCCAGCAGCTTGTCGGGAAGGGGACAGGGAGATGGCTACACCTTC,CASSLSGRGQGDGYTF
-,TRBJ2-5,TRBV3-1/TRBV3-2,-,TGTGCCAGCAGCCAAGAACAGGGTAACCAAGAGACCCAGTACTTC,CASSQEQGNQETQYF
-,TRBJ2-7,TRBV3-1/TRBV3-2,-,TGTGCCAGCAGCCAAGGGGTGGGGATTGCCTACGAGCAGTACTTC,CASSQGVGIAYEQYF
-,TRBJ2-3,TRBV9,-,TGTGCCAGCAGCGAACGGGAGCGGAGCACAGATACGCAGTATTTT,CASSERERSTDTQYF
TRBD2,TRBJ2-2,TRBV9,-,TGTGCCAGCAGCGTAGATTGGCGGGGGGGCCACACCGGGGAGCTGTTTTTT,CASSVDWRGGHTGELFF
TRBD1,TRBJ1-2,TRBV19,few,TGTGCCAGTAGGATGAGCGGGACAGAGGGCTACACCTTC,CASRMSGTEGYTF
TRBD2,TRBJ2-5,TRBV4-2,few,TGTGCCAGCAGCCAAGCGGGGGGAGAGACCCAGTACTTC,CASSQAGGETQYF
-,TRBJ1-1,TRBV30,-,TGTGCCTGGAGTGTAAGGTCAGGGGTCCCTTTGGACACTGAAGCTTTCTTT,CAWSVRSGVPLDTEAFF
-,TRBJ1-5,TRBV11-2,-,TGTGCCAGCAGCTTAGGTACGGTTGGTAATCAGCCCCAGCATTTT,CASSLGTVGNQPQHF
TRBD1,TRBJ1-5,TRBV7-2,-,TGTGCCAGCAGCTCAAATCGACAGGGGCCCAATCAGCCCCAGCATTTT,CASSSNRQGPNQPQHF
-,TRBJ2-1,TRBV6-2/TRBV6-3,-,TGTGCCAGCAGTTACTCAGGGGCAGGCAATGAGCAGTTCTTC,CASSYSGAGNEQFF
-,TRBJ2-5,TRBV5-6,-,TGTGCCAGCAGCTTGTATCCAGGGCGGGAGACCCAGTACTTC,CASSLYPGRETQYF
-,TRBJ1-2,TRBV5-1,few,TGCGCCAGCGGGGGTAGGGATACTAACTATGGCTACACCTTC,CASGGRDTNYGYTF
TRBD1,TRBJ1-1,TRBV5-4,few,TGTGCCAGCAGCCGGACAGGGATTGAGGGAGCTTTCTTT,CASSRTGIEGAFF
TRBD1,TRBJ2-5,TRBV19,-,TGTGCCAGTAGTCTCCTGACAGGGGTAGGAGAGACCCAGTACTTC,CASSLLTGVGETQYF
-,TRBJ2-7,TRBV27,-,TGTGCCAGCAGTAGTACCGGGAGACAGGGAGCCTACGAGCAGTACTTC,CASSSTGRQGAYEQYF